This entry lists 15 T cell receptor beta chains sequenced from one sample in a study of blood T cell repertoires in COVID-19. The data were produced by immunoSEQ multiplex PCR, yet TCRdb's version contains in-frame clones alone and is incomplete. This sample carries around 92,000 clones, roughly nine tenths of them seen once, and the ten largest clones take about 5.2%. Sequencing used peripheral blood. The receptors here all came from a woman at least 80 years old with active COVID-19.

The chain carries TRBV28 and TRBJ2-7; TRBD1 aligns across 10 bases. The CDR3 runs 13 residues. The J segment lost 9 bases and the V segment lost 5 bases, leaving 7 bases of the junction unmatched. Germline loops: CDR1 MDHEN, CDR2 SYDVKM. The CDR3 DNA is TGTGCCAGCAGTCCGGGACAGGGGCTGTGGCAGTACTTC. Amino acids: CASSPGQGLWQYF.

The V and J genes are TRBV4-1 and TRBJ1-1, with D unresolved. CDR3 length equals 15 residues. The germline gives CDR1 MGHRA, CDR2 YSYEKL. V was pared by 4 bases and J by 0 bases, with 12 bases between. The CDR3 DNA is TGCGCCAGCAGCCCGCGAAGAGAAATGAACACTGAAGCTTTCTTT. Its translation is CASSPRREMNTEAFF.

The V gene is TRBV28, the J gene TRBJ1-1, with TRBD1 matching over 9 bases. The CDR3 is 14 amino acids. Germline CDR1 reads MDHEN; CDR2 reads SYDVKM. V shed 2 bases, J shed 5 bases, and the junction held 3 bases outside the gene matches. The CDR3, as DNA: TGTGCCAGCAGTTTAACAGGGGGCGAAACTGAAGCTTTCTTT. Protein sequence: CASSLTGGETEAFF.

This clone was seen a single time. This chain links TRBV12-3 or TRBV12-4 with TRBJ1-2, with D perhaps TRBD1 (6 bases). The ends were cut back, 6 bases at V and 4 bases at J, with 12 bases in the middle. The CDR3 runs 13 residues. CDR3 in amino acids: CASSPTGIYGYTF. In nucleotides, the CDR3 is TGTGCCAGCAGCCCCACAGGGATCTATGGCTACACCTTC.

The chain is built from TRBV5-8 and TRBJ2-5, with D tentatively TRBD1 (6 bases). This CDR3 is 15 amino acids long. Trimming left V 3 bases short and J 6 bases short, with 18 bases between. Germline CDR1 and CDR2: SGHTS and YDEGEE. The CDR3 loop is CASSSGAARYQTQYF. The CDR3 DNA is TGTGCCAGCAGCTCAGGGGCCGCACGGTACCAGACCCAGTACTTC.

The J gene is TRBJ2-5, the V gene TRBV29-1; D may be TRBD1 (5 bases). Germline lookup yields CDR1 SQVTM and CDR2 ANQGSEA. V was pared by 6 bases and J by 5 bases, with 13 bases between. CDR3 length equals 12 residues. Written as DNA, the CDR3 is TGCAGCGTAAGAAAGGGGCACGAGACCCAGTACTTC. This translates into CSVRKGHETQYF.

V is TRBV5-5 and J is TRBJ1-5; tentative D call: TRBD1 (5 bases). This CDR3 region has 15 residues. Between the trimmed V and J ends, which lost 4 bases and 6 bases, there was a span of 17 bases. Germline CDR1 is SGHKS and CDR2 is YYEKEE (reference sequence). The CDR3 DNA reads as TGTGCCAGCAGCCTGTACAGGCCAGCCGGTCAGCCCCAGCATTTT. It codes for CASSLYRPAGQPQHF. The whole variable domain, filled in from reference TRBV5-5 and TRBJ1-5, reads DAGVTQSPTHLIKTRGQQVTLRCSPISGHKSVSWYQQVLGQGPQFIFQYYEKEERGRGNFPDRFSARQFPNYSSELNVNALLLGDSALYLCASSLYRPAGQPQHFGDGTRLSIL.

This clone was seen once. The chain joins TRBV4-3 to TRBJ1-2; TRBD1 might be the D (5 bases). Germline CDR1 is LGHNA and CDR2 is YSLEER. Trimming removed 4 bases from V and 2 bases from J, with 14 bases in between. The CDR3 length is 15 residues. For the CDR3, the DNA is TGCGCCAGCAGCCGTCTACCGGGACTGAACTATGGCTACACCTTC. Protein product: CASSRLPGLNYGYTF.

The chain carries TRBV7-9 and TRBJ2-7; possible D gene TRBD2, 6 bases. V was cut by 2 bases and J by 2 bases, with 10 bases left in between. The CDR3 is made up of 14 amino acids. Germline V gene lookup returns CDR1 SEHNR and CDR2 FQNEAQ (reference sequence). The CDR3 region is CASSLSGRTYEQYF. In nucleotides, the CDR3 is TGTGCCAGCAGCTTAAGTGGGAGGACCTACGAGCAGTACTTC.

The chain uses TRBV6-6 and TRBJ1-2; D is ambiguous. The V gene lost 0 bases and the J gene lost 6 bases, with 14 bases spanning the gap. The CDR3 covers 15 residues. Per the germline V gene, CDR1 is MNHNY and CDR2 is SVGAGI (reference sequence). CDR3 nucleotides: TGTGCCAGCAGTTACTCGATGGGCAGGTTGAATGGCTACACCTTC. Translated, it gives CASSYSMGRLNGYTF.

V usage is TRBV7-9 and J usage is TRBJ2-2; tentatively, D is TRBD2 (5 bases). Germline CDR1 and CDR2: SEHNR and FQNEAQ (reference sequence). This CDR3 region has 16 residues. Trimming shortened V by 6 bases and J by 6 bases, and 20 bases separated the two germline ends. CDR3 in amino acids: CASRGPSAGWAGELFF. The CDR3 nucleotides read TGTGCCAGCAGAGGCCCCTCGGCGGGCTGGGCCGGGGAGCTGTTTTTT.

V gene TRBV20-1 combines with J gene TRBJ1-5; D unclear. Germline CDR1 and CDR2: DFQATT and SNEGSKA (reference sequence). The CDR3 consists of 11 residues. With 1 base removed from V and 11 bases from J, the gap between germline ends came to 9 bases. The CDR3 protein is CSARVSQTQHF. The CDR3 DNA reads TGCAGTGCTAGAGTGAGTCAAACCCAGCATTTT.

The rearrangement joins TRBV11-2 to TRBJ2-1; TRBD2 matches 10 bases. CDR3 length: 17 amino acids. CDR1 and CDR2 (germline): SGHAT, FQNNGV. Unmatched junction bases numbered 11, after V lost 0 bases and J lost 9 bases. The CDR3 DNA reads as TGTGCCAGCAGCTTAGATGACTCCAGCGGGAGGGTAGGTGAGCAGTTCTTC. As protein: CASSLDDSSGRVGEQFF.

This sequence joins TRBV28 and TRBJ1-1, with TRBD1 matching 9 bases. The CDR3 covers 13 residues. V shed 6 bases, J shed 5 bases, and the junction held 4 bases outside the gene matches. Germline V gives CDR1 MDHEN, CDR2 SYDVKM. DNA of the CDR3: TGTGCCAGCAGACCCGGACAGGGGACTGAAGCTTTCTTT. Residues: CASRPGQGTEAFF. Supplemented by reference TRBV28 and TRBJ1-1, the full variable domain reads DVKVTQSSRYLVKRTGEKVFLECVQDMDHENMFWYRQDPGLGLRLIYFSYDVKMKEKGDIPEGYSVSREKKERFSLILESASTNQTSMYLCASRPGQGTEAFFGQGTRLTVV.

This chain uses TRBV7-2 with TRBJ2-3; a possible D gene is TRBD2 (5 bases). Germline-derived CDR1 and CDR2 are SGHTA and FQGNSA. Between the trimmed V and J ends, which lost 0 bases and 1 base, there was a span of 11 bases. This CDR3 has 16 residues. The CDR3 loop is CASSLARGSGTDTQYF. As DNA, the CDR3 is TGTGCCAGCAGCTTAGCGCGAGGGAGCGGCACAGATACGCAGTATTTT.